The 30 T cell receptor beta chains given below trace back to one sample, sequenced in a study of cytomegalovirus exposure and HLA in healthy donors. The PCR had 60 Vbeta and 13 Jbeta primers. Repertoires were generated with immunoSEQ multiplex PCR, while TCRdb's copy carries only in-frame clones and drops some. There are some 200,000 clones in the sample; 75% to 90% occur only once, and 2.7% lies in the top ten. Sequencing input: PBMCs. All receptors come from a woman aged 40-49 years in good health and CMV-seronegative.

V gene TRBV7-3 combines with J gene TRBJ2-6; D ambiguous. Germline V lookup: CDR1 SGHTA, CDR2 FQGTGA. V was pared by 4 bases and J by 0 bases, with 13 bases between. This CDR3 contains 17 residues. CDR3 in DNA: TGTGCCAGCAGCTATGGCCTCAATTACTCTGGGGCCAACGTCCTGACTTTC. This codes for CASSYGLNYSGANVLTF.

V gene TRBV19 combines with J gene TRBJ2-3, with TRBD2 as a possible D gene (5 bases). The germline V and J ends were trimmed by 0 bases and 3 bases, with 16 bases remaining between them. Germline V gene lookup returns CDR1 LNHDA and CDR2 SQIVND (reference sequence). The CDR3 contains 17 residues. The DNA of the CDR3 is TGTGCCAGTAGTATAGACCGACGGCAGGACTCAACAGATACGCAGTATTTT. This gives the protein CASSIDRRQDSTDTQYF.

In nucleotides, the CDR3 is TGTGCCAGCAGCTCAGTCTCTGGAAACACCATATATTTT. Its translation is CASSSVSGNTIYF. The chain links TRBV7-2 to TRBJ1-3; D gene uncertain. Per germline, CDR1 SGHTA and CDR2 FQGNSA. The length of the CDR3 is 13 residues. V lost 4 bases, J lost 0 bases, and 4 bases lay in between.

The CDR3 protein is CASSQVEAGGYEQYF. The DNA for the CDR3 is TGCGCCAGCAGCCAAGTGGAAGCGGGAGGGTACGAGCAGTACTTC. V gene TRBV4-1 combines with J gene TRBJ2-7, with 10 bases that match TRBD2. The ends lost 1 base at V and 4 bases at J; junction bases unmatched: 4. CDR1 and CDR2 from the germline V gene are MGHRA and YSYEKL. CDR3 length: 15 residues.

This chain connects TRBV30 to TRBJ2-5; D ambiguous. CDR1 is GTSNPN, CDR2 SVGIG, per germline (reference sequence). Trimming cost V 2 bases and J 1 base, with 2 bases left between them. The CDR3 loop spans 11 amino acids. The CDR3 nucleotides are TGTGCCTGGAGTCTCCAAGAGACCCAGTACTTC. It translates to CAWSLQETQYF.

The genes are TRBV5-6 and TRBJ1-5; D is possibly TRBD1 (6 bases). CDR1 is SGHDT and CDR2 is YYEEEE in the germline V gene. This CDR3 region has 16 residues. V shed 2 bases and J shed 8 bases, with 20 bases lying between them. The CDR3 nucleotides read TGTGCCAGCAGCTTAGGACCGGGGACATTCTGGGAGCCCCAGCATTTT. It translates to CASSLGPGTFWEPQHF. Drawing the rest from reference TRBV5-6 and TRBJ1-5, the complete variable domain is DAGVTQSPTHLIKTRGQQVTLRCSPKSGHDTVSWYQQALGQGPQFIFQYYEEEERQRGNFPDRFSGHQFPNYSSELNVNALLLGDSALYLCASSLGPGTFWEPQHFGDGTRLSIL.

This sequence joins TRBV5-8 and TRBJ2-7, with D hard to call. Germline V gene sequence: CDR1 SGHTS, CDR2 YDEGEE. Trimming left V 2 bases short and J 3 bases short, with 6 bases between. CDR3 length equals 12 residues. The CDR3 region has the DNA TGTGCCAGCAGCTTCTCTCTCTACGAGCAGTACTTC. This sequence encodes CASSFSLYEQYF.

This sequence joins TRBV6-5 and TRBJ2-7; 10 nucleotides align to TRBD1. The V segment lost 2 bases and the J segment 5 bases; nucleotides outside the gene matches: 3. CDR3 length: 14 residues. CDR1 and CDR2 (germline): MNHEY, SVGAGI. CDR3 DNA: TGTGCCAGCAGTTACGGGACAGGGGACCACGAGCAGTACTTC. Encoded protein: CASSYGTGDHEQYF.

The chain is built from TRBV29-1 and TRBJ1-1; the D gene is possibly TRBD1 (6 bases). The CDR3 runs 10 residues. The germline V gene encodes CDR1 SQVTM and CDR2 ANQGSEA. The V gene lost 7 bases and the J gene lost 7 bases, with 10 bases spanning the gap. The CDR3 region is CSAADSEAFF. The CDR3 nucleotides read TGCAGCGCCGCGGACAGTGAAGCTTTCTTT.

The sample holds one count of this clone. The J gene is TRBJ1-4, the V gene TRBV15; unclear D gene. The germline V and J ends were trimmed by 5 bases and 10 bases, with 23 bases remaining between them. The CDR3 runs 16 residues. Germline CDR1 LNHNV, CDR2 YYDKDF (reference sequence). In DNA, the CDR3 is TGTGCCACCAGCTGGACTACCGGGTCCGAAAGTGGAAAACTGTTTTTT. This sequence encodes CATSWTTGSESGKLFF.

This chain links TRBV2 with TRBJ2-2; TRBD2 might be the D (5 bases). CDR1 SNHLY and CDR2 FYNNEI come from the germline V gene. Between the trimmed V and J ends, which lost 2 bases and 1 base, there was a span of 11 bases. This CDR3 has 16 amino acids. The CDR3 reads CASSERGTLNTGELFF. The CDR3, as DNA: TGTGCCAGCAGTGAACGGGGAACATTGAACACCGGGGAGCTGTTTTTT.

The genes are TRBV5-1 and TRBJ2-1; a weak D match, TRBD2 (5 bases). Germline lookup yields CDR1 SGHRS and CDR2 YFSETQ. Deletions cut 3 bases from V and 0 bases from J, with 10 bases between. The CDR3 spans 15 residues. CDR3 in amino acids: CASSWTSSSYNEQFF. As DNA, the CDR3 is TGCGCCAGCAGCTGGACTTCTAGCTCCTACAATGAGCAGTTCTTC.

The chain has TRBV6-1 and TRBJ2-5, with 12 bases aligning to TRBD2. TRBJ2-7 explains the end of the DNA better; the J call may be wrong. This CDR3 comprises 18 residues. In germline, CDR1 is MNHNS, CDR2 SASEGT. The CDR3 protein is CASSGGIGLAGNSYEQYF. The CDR3 DNA is TGTGCCAGCAGTGGTGGGATAGGACTAGCGGGAAACTCCTACGAGCAGTACTTC.

CDR3 bases: TGCGCCAGCAGCGTAACAGGGTCTCTGACTGGAAACACCATATATTTT. This codes for CASSVTGSLTGNTIYF. V usage is TRBV5-1 and J usage is TRBJ1-3; a weak D match, TRBD1 (6 bases). Germline CDR1 is SGHRS and CDR2 is YFSETQ. This CDR3 comprises 16 residues. V dropped 4 bases and J dropped 2 bases, with 16 bases sitting between them.

The rearrangement joins TRBV6-5 to TRBJ1-2, with D uncertain. CDR3 length: 12 residues. Germline V lookup: CDR1 MNHEY, CDR2 SVGAGI. The V gene lost 6 bases and the J gene lost 4 bases, with 9 bases spanning the gap. The CDR3 loop is CASRASTYGYTF. Written as DNA, the CDR3 is TGTGCCAGCAGAGCTAGTACCTATGGCTACACCTTC.

The genes are TRBV11-2 and TRBJ2-7; 7 bases align to TRBD1. Trimming cost V 6 bases and J 3 bases; bases outside gene matches: 2. The CDR3 runs 12 residues. Germline V CDR1 and CDR2: SGHAT, FQNNGV. In DNA form, the CDR3 reads TGTGCCAGCAGGGACAGGAACTACGAGCAGTACTTC. This codes for CASRDRNYEQYF.

This clone was detected a few times. The chain employs TRBV19 and TRBJ2-6, with D possibly TRBD1 on 6 matching bases. Germline V gives CDR1 LNHDA, CDR2 SQIVND (reference sequence). The V end was cut by 8 bases, the J end by 2 bases, with 19 bases between. This CDR3 comprises 17 residues. CDR3 nucleotide sequence: TGTGCCAGTCGCAGGGGAAGCGGAGAGGCTGGGGCCAACGTCCTGACTTTC. Translation: CASRRGSGEAGANVLTF.

The rearrangement uses TRBV19 and TRBJ1-3; D gene uncertain. The CDR3 contains 12 residues. Germline CDR1 reads LNHDA; CDR2 reads SQIVND (reference sequence). V lost 5 bases and J lost 4, with 6 bases in between. The CDR3 nucleotides read TGTGCCAGTAGTCCCCTGGGAAACACCATATATTTT. Amino acids: CASSPLGNTIYF. The full variable domain, rest sourced from reference TRBV19 and TRBJ1-3, is DGGITQSPKYLFRKEGQNVTLSCEQNLNHDAMYWYRQDPGQGLRLIYYSQIVNDFQKGDIAEGYSVSREKKESFPLTVTSAQKNPTAFYLCASSPLGNTIYFGEGSWLTVV.

The chain carries TRBV15 and TRBJ2-6; possibly TRBD1 for D (5 bases). Germline CDR1 LNHNV, CDR2 YYDKDF (reference sequence). V lost 0 bases to trimming and J lost 3 bases, with 9 bases between them. CDR3 length equals 16 residues. CDR3 amino acids: CATSREQGDGANVLTF. Written as DNA, the CDR3 is TGTGCCACCAGCAGAGAACAAGGGGATGGGGCCAACGTCCTGACTTTC.

This chain uses TRBV30 with TRBJ2-7, with 7 bases identical to TRBD2. The CDR3 contains 14 residues. V dropped 5 bases and J dropped 0; count of bases not matched to a gene: 7. Germline-derived CDR1 and CDR2 are GTSNPN and SVGIG (reference sequence). The CDR3 spells CAWDTGGGSYEQYF. CDR3 bases: TGTGCCTGGGATACGGGAGGTGGCTCCTACGAGCAGTACTTC.

This clone appeared a few times. The V and J genes are TRBV6-6 and TRBJ1-2; TRBD1 aligns across 7 bases. CDR1 MNHNY and CDR2 SVGAGI come from the germline V gene (reference sequence). There are 13 residues in the CDR3. Trimming removed 5 bases from V and 7 bases from J; junction bases left unmatched: 7. Written as DNA, the CDR3 is TGTGCCAGCAGTCCGACAGGGCTCAGTGGCTACACCTTC. Protein product: CASSPTGLSGYTF.

This chain links TRBV27 with TRBJ1-1, with 9 bases matching TRBD1. CDR1 and CDR2 from the germline V gene are MNHEY and SMNVEV (reference sequence). With 5 bases clipped from V and 5 bases from J, the junction kept 9 bases outside the gene matches. CDR3 length: 15 amino acids. The CDR3 loop reads CASSVPGQGMTEAFF. The CDR3 DNA follows: TGTGCCAGCAGTGTTCCCGGACAGGGGATGACTGAAGCTTTCTTT.

This rearrangement joins TRBV27 to TRBJ2-1; 9 nucleotides agree with TRBD1. V trimming: 5 bases; J trimming: 6 bases; junction bases outside the gene matches: 5. This CDR3 comprises 14 residues. CDR1 is MNHEY and CDR2 is SMNVEV in the germline V gene (reference sequence). The CDR3 bases are TGTGCCAGCAGTACTTGGACAGGGGTCAATGAGCAGTTCTTC. It specifies CASSTWTGVNEQFF.

The genes are TRBV19 and TRBJ2-1, with D possibly matching TRBD1 (5 bases). This CDR3 is built from 14 residues. V dropped 3 bases and J dropped 3 bases, with 9 bases sitting between them. From germline, CDR1 is LNHDA and CDR2 SQIVND (reference sequence). The CDR3 is CASSISQGYNEQFF. CDR3 sequence (DNA): TGTGCCAGTAGTATTAGTCAGGGCTACAATGAGCAGTTCTTC.

The rearrangement links TRBV7-6 to TRBJ1-3, with D unclear. V lost 1 base to trimming and J lost 8 bases, with 12 bases between them. Germline-derived CDR1 and CDR2 are SGHVS and FNYEAQ. The CDR3 totals 14 residues. The CDR3: CASSLDLRSDTIYF. The CDR3 DNA sequence: TGTGCCAGCAGCTTAGACCTTCGATCGGACACCATATATTTT. The full variable domain, its missing parts supplied by reference TRBV7-6 and TRBJ1-3, is GAGVSQSPRYKVTKRGQDVALRCDPISGHVSLYWYRQALGQGPEFLTYFNYEAQQDKSGLPNDRFSAERPEGSISTLTIQRTEQRDSAMYRCASSLDLRSDTIYFGEGSWLTVV.

The V gene is TRBV5-1, the J gene TRBJ2-7, with 9 bases lining up with TRBD2. Trimming took 3 bases from V and 2 from J; bases not matched to a gene: 3. In germline, CDR1 is SGHRS, CDR2 YFSETQ. The CDR3 is made up of 14 amino acids. The CDR3 region is CASSWLAGTYEQYF. The DNA for the CDR3 is TGCGCCAGCAGCTGGCTAGCGGGGACCTACGAGCAGTACTTC.

The V call is TRBV30, the J call TRBJ2-1; TRBD2 aligns across 12 bases. Looked up from germline, CDR1 is GTSNPN and CDR2 is SVGIG (reference sequence). The CDR3 spans 15 residues. With 3 bases clipped from V and 6 bases from J, the junction kept 6 bases outside the gene matches. The CDR3 sequence is CAWRAKGLAGNEQFF. The CDR3 bases are TGTGCCTGGAGGGCAAAGGGACTAGCGGGCAATGAGCAGTTCTTC.

The rearrangement links TRBV9 to TRBJ2-1; 7 bases are shared with TRBD2. Germline trimming cut 4 bases from V and 0 bases from J; bases unmatched to any gene: 19. In germline, CDR1 is SGDLS, CDR2 YYNGEE. CDR3 length: 20 residues. The CDR3 loop reads CASSPARERGSPSSYNEQFF. The CDR3 coding sequence is TGTGCCAGCAGCCCCGCGCGGGAGCGGGGATCACCGAGCTCCTACAATGAGCAGTTCTTC.

The chain uses TRBV6-1 and TRBJ1-4; D gene unclear. Germline V gene data show CDR1 as MNHNS and CDR2 as SASEGT. V was trimmed by 2 bases and J by 5 bases, leaving 6 bases between them. The CDR3 is made up of 13 amino acids. DNA of the CDR3: TGTGCCAGCAGTGAATTCGGGAATGAAAAACTGTTTTTT. It translates to CASSEFGNEKLFF.

This clone has only a few counts. The chain links TRBV5-1 to TRBJ1-1; TRBD1 is a possible D gene (6 bases). The CDR3 contains 14 residues. Trimming removed 1 base at V and 1 base at J, with 8 bases between. Germline-derived CDR1 and CDR2 are SGHRS and YFSETQ. In DNA, the CDR3 is TGCGCCAGCAGCTTGTTGGGACAGAACACTGAAGCTTTCTTT. It codes for CASSLLGQNTEAFF. Looking up the rest from reference TRBV5-1 and TRBJ1-1 gives the full variable domain: KAGVTQTPRYLIKTRGQQVTLSCSPISGHRSVSWYQQTPGQGLQFLFEYFSETQRNKGNFPGRFSGRQFSNSRSEMNVSTLELGDSALYLCASSLLGQNTEAFFGQGTRLTVV.